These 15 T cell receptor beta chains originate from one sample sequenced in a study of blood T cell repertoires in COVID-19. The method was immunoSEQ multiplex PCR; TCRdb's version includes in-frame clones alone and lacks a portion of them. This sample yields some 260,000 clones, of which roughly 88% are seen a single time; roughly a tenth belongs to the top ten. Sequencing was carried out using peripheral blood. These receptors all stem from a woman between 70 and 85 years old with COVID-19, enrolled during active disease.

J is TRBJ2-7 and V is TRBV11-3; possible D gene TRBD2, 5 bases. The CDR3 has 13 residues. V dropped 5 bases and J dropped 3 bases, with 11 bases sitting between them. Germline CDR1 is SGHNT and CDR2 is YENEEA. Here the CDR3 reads CASSPDYSYEQYF. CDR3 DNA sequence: TGTGCCAGCAGCCCAGACTACAGCTACGAGCAGTACTTC.

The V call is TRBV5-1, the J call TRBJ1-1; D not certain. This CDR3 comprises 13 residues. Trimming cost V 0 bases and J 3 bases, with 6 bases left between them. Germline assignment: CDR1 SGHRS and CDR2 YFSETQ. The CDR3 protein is CASSLGADTEAFF. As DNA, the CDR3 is TGCGCCAGCAGCTTGGGGGCCGACACTGAAGCTTTCTTT.

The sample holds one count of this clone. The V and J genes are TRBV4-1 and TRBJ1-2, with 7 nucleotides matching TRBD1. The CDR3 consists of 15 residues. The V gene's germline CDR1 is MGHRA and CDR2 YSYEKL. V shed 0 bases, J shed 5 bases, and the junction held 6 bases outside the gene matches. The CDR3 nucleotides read TGCGCCAGCAGCCAAGAGGACCTACAGGGGTATGGCTACACCTTC. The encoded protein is CASSQEDLQGYGYTF.

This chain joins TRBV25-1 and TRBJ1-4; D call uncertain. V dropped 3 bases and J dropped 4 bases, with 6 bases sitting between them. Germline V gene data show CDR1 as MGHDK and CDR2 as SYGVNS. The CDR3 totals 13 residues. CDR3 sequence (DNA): TGTGCCAGCAGTGACAGGAATAATGAAAAACTGTTTTTT. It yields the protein CASSDRNNEKLFF.

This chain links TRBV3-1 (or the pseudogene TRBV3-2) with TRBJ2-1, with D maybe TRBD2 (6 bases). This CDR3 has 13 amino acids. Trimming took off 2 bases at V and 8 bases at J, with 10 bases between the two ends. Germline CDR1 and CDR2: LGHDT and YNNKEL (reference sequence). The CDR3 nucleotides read TGTGCCAGCAGCCAAACTAGCCCCCATGAGCAGTTCTTC. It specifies CASSQTSPHEQFF.

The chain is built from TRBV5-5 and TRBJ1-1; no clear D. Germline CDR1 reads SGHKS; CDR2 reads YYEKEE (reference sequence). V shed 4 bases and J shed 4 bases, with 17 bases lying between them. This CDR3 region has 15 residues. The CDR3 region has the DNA TGTGCCAGCAGCACTAATCAGGCGAGGGTCACTGAAGCTTTCTTT. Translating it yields CASSTNQARVTEAFF. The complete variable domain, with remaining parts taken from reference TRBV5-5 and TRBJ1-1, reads DAGVTQSPTHLIKTRGQQVTLRCSPISGHKSVSWYQQVLGQGPQFIFQYYEKEERGRGNFPDRFSARQFPNYSSELNVNALLLGDSALYLCASSTNQARVTEAFFGQGTRLTVV.

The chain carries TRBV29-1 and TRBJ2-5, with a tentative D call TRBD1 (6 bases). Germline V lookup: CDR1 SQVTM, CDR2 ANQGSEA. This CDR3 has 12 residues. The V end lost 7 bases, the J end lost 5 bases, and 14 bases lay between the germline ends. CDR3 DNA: TGCAGCGGGCACAGGGAGAGCGAGACCCAGTACTTC. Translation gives CSGHRESETQYF.

The CDR3 DNA reads TGCAGTGCTGCCAGACAGGTTGAAGCTTTCTTT. This encodes CSAARQVEAFF. The gene calls are TRBV20-1 and TRBJ1-1; weak D call: TRBD1 (6 bases). This CDR3 has 11 amino acids. Germline V gene data show CDR1 as DFQATT and CDR2 as SNEGSKA (reference sequence). V was pared by 5 bases and J by 7 bases, with 11 bases between.

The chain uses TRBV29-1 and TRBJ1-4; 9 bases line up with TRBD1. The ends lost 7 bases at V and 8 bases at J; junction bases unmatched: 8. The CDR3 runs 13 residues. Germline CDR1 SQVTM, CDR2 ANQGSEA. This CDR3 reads CSAEDRGGEKLFF. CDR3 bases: TGCAGCGCCGAGGACAGGGGTGGAGAAAAACTGTTTTTT.

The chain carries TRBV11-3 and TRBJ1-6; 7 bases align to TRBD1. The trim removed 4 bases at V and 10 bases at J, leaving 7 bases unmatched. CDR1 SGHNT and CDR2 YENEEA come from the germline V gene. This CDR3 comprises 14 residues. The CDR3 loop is CASSSQTGMSPLHF. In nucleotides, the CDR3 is TGTGCCAGCAGCTCGCAGACAGGGATGTCACCCCTCCACTTT.

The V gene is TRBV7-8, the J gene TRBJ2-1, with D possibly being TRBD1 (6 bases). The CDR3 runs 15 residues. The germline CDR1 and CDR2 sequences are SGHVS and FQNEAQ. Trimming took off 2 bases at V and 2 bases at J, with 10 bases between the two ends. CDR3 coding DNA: TGTGCCAGCAGCTTACATGAGGGGGCCTACAATGAGCAGTTCTTC. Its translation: CASSLHEGAYNEQFF.

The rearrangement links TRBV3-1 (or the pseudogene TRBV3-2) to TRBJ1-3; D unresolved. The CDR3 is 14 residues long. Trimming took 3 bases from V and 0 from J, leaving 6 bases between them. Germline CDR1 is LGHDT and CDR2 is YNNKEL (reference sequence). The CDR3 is CASSQSVSGNTIYF. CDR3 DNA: TGTGCCAGCAGCCAGAGTGTCTCTGGAAACACCATATATTTT.

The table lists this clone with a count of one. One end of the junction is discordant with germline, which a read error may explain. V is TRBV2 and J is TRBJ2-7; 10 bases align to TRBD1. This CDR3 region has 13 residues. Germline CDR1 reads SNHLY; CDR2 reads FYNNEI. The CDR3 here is CASSERDPTGGVF. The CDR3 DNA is TGTGCCAGCAGTGAAAGGGATCCGACAGGGGGCGTCTTC.

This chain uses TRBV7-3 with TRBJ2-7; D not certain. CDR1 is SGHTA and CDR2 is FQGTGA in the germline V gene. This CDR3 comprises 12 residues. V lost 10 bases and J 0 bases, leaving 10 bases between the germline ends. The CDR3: CATPQSSYEQYF. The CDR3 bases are TGTGCCACCCCTCAGTCCTCCTACGAGCAGTACTTC.

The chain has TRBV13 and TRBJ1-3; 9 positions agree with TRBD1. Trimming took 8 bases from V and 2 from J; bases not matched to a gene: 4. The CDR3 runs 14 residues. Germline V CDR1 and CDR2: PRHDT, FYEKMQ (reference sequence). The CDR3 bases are TGTGCCAGCCTCCGGGACAGGGCTGGAAACACCATATATTTT. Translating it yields CASLRDRAGNTIYF.